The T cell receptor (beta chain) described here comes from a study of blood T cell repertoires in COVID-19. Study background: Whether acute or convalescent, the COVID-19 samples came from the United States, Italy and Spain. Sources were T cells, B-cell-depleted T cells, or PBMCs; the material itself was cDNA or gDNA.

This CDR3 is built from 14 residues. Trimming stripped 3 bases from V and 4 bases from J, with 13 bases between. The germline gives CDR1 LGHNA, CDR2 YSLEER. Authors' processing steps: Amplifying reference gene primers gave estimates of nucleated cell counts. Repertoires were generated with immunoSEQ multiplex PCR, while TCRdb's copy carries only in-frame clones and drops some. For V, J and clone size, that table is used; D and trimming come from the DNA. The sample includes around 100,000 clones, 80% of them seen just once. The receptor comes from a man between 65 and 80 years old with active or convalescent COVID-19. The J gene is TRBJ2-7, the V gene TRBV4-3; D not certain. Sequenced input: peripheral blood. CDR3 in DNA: TGCGCCAGCAGCCACCAGACAACCTCTTACGAGCAGTACTTC. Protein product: CASSHQTTSYEQYF.